This TCR beta chain is drawn from a study of cytomegalovirus exposure and HLA in healthy donors. Study-level background: There were 350 to 400 genotyped donors. Of these, roughly 80% fell in the genetic ancestry cluster associated with self-reported Caucasian donors.

Findings and caveats of the study: Beyond CMV serostatus, there was no information to go on about immune exposure. Among donors in an Asian-associated ancestry cluster, a later analysis reportedly found fewer N-insertions than the roughly 610-donor mean.

In the PCR, 60 Vbeta and 13 Jbeta primers were used. Method: immunoSEQ multiplex PCR; TCRdb's copy keeps in-frame clones and lacks some. This table has under 200,000 clones, about 80% appearing once. Details on this clone: Its antigen is still unknown.

The receptor comes from a young woman in good health and CMV-seropositive. Sequenced input: PBMCs.

The CDR3 DNA reads as TGCAGCGTTGAAGATCATCGCCGGTACACAGATACGCAGTATTTT. Residues: CSVEDHRRYTDTQYF. This chain links TRBV29-1 with TRBJ2-3; D unclear. This CDR3 comprises 15 residues. V gave up 0 bases and J gave up 2 bases, with 12 bases separating them. The V gene's germline CDR1 is SQVTM and CDR2 ANQGSEA.